This TCR beta chain is drawn from a study of cytotoxic CD8 clonotypes in ibrutinib-treated CLL. Study-wide background: Complete response was seen in 2 patients and partial in some 24; around twelve progressed and roughly 14 stayed remitted after a median approximately 70 months. Specimens for response were gathered following a median approximately 12 months of therapy, spanning 6 to 36. Mean values per sample were 250,000 to 300,000 productive templates and tens of thousands of productive rearrangements. Study-wide points: Private clonotypes, not public ones, expanded at ibrutinib response.

This clone has only a few counts. Its antigen remains unknown. J lost 6 bases, V lost 0 bases, and 9 bases had no gene match. Germline-derived CDR1 and CDR2 are SGHDT and YYEEEE. The length of the CDR3 is 16 residues. Libraries were prepared by immunoSEQ multiplex PCR; TCRdb keeps only in-frame clonotypes and omits some of them. The repertoire holds 24,000 or so clones, about 69% seen once, with under 50% in the top ten. The V call is TRBV5-6, the J call TRBJ1-5; 7 positions agree with TRBD1. The source was PBMCs, collected after 12 months of ibrutinib treatment. This TCR derives from a human donor with chronic lymphocytic leukemia. In DNA, the CDR3 is TGTGCCAGCAGCTTGGGAAGGGCAGGGGGTCTTCAGCCCCAGCATTTT. Protein product: CASSLGRAGGLQPQHF.